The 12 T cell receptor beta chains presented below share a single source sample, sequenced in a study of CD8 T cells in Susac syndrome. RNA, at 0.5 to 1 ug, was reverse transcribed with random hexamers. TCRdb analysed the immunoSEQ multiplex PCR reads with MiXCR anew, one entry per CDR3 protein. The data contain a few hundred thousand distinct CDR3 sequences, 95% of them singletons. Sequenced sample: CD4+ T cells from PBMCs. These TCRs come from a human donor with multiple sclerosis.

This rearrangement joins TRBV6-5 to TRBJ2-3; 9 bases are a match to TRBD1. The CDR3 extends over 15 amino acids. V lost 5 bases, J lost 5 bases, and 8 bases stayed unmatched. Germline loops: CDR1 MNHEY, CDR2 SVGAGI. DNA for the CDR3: TGTGCCAGCAGTCCCCGGACAGGGGCAGTAGATACGCAGTATTTT. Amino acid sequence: CASSPRTGAVDTQYF.

The CDR3 sequence is CASSRPTGGGEKLFF. For the CDR3, the DNA is TGTGCCAGCAGTAGACCGACAGGGGGTGGTGAAAAACTGTTTTTT. The J gene is TRBJ1-4, the V gene TRBV25-1; 9 bases fit TRBD1. CDR3 length: 15 residues. The V segment lost 5 bases and the J segment 7 bases; nucleotides outside the gene matches: 8. In germline, CDR1 is MGHDK, CDR2 SYGVNS. Filled out from reference TRBV25-1 and TRBJ1-4, the complete variable domain reads EADIYQTPRYLVIGTGKKITLECSQTMGHDKMYWYQQDPGMELHLIHYSYGVNSTEKGDLSSESTVSRIRTEHFPLTLESARPSHTSQYLCASSRPTGGGEKLFFGSGTQLSVL.

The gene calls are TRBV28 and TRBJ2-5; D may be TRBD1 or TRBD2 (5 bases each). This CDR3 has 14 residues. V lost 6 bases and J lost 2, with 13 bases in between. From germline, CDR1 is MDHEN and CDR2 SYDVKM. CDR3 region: CASRGDEFQETQYF. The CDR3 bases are TGTGCCAGCAGGGGGGACGAATTTCAAGAGACCCAGTACTTC.

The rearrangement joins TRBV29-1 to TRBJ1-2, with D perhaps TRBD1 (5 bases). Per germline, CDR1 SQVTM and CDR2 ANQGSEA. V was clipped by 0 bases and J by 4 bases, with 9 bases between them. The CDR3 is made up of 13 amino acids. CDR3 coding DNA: TGCAGCGTTGAAGAGGGGCTCAGCTATGGCTACACCTTC. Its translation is CSVEEGLSYGYTF.

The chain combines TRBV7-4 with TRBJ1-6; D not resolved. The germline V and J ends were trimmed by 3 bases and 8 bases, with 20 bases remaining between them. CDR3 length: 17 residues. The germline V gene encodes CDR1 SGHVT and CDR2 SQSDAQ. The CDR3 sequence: CASSFSGSTSGHSPLHF. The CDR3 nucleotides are TGTGCCAGCAGCTTCTCCGGATCGACCTCTGGGCATTCACCCCTCCACTTT.

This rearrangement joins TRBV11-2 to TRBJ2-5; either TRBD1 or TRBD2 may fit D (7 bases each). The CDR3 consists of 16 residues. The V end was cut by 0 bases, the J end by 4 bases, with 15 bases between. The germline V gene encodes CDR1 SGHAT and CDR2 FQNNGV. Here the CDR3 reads CASSLDGRGGPETQYF. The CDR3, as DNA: TGTGCCAGCAGCTTAGATGGCAGGGGGGGACCAGAGACCCAGTACTTC.

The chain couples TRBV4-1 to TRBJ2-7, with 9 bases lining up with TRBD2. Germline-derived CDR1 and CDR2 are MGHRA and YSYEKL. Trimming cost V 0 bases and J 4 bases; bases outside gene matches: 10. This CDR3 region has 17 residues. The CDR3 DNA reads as TGCGCCAGCAGCCAAGATGGGCTAGCGGGGACCTATTACGAGCAGTACTTC. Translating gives CASSQDGLAGTYYEQYF.

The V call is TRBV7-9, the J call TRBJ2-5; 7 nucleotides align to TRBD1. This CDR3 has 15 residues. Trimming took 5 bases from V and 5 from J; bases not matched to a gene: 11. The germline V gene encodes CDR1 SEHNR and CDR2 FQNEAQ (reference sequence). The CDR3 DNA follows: TGTGCCAGCAGCCCACTAGACAGGGTCGGGGAGACCCAGTACTTC. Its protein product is CASSPLDRVGETQYF.

The CDR3 sequence is CSVAAGVTEAFF. The CDR3 DNA reads as TGCAGCGTTGCTGCTGGGGTGACTGAAGCTTTCTTT. This chain links TRBV29-1 with TRBJ1-1; no firm D call. Germline values: CDR1 SQVTM, CDR2 ANQGSEA. Trimming cost V 4 bases and J 5 bases, with 11 bases left between them. This CDR3 comprises 12 residues.

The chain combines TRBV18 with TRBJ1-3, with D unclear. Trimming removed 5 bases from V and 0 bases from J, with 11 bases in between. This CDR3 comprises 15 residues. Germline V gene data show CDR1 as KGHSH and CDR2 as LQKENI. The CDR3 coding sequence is TGTGCCAGCTCAGAGAACAGCATCTCTGGAAACACCATATATTTT. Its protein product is CASSENSISGNTIYF.

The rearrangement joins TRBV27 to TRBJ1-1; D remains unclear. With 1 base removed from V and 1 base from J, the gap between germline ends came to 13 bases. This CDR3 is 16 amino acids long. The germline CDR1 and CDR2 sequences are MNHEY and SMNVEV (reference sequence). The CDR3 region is CASSLWRRETNTEAFF. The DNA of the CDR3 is TGTGCCAGCAGTTTATGGAGACGAGAGACGAACACTGAAGCTTTCTTT.

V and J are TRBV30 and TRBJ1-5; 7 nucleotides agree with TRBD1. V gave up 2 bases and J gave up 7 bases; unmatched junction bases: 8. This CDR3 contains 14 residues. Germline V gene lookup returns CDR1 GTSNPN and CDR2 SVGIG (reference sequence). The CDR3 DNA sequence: TGTGCCTGGAGTCCGGGAGGGGGCGAACAGCCCCAGCATTTT. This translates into CAWSPGGGEQPQHF.